This T cell receptor beta chain is from a study of identical twins (TCRdb year 2016). A note on the overall study: To test whether fetal clonotypes persist, this study deep-sequenced TCR alpha and beta repertoires from monozygotic twins, from unrelated adults of various ages, and from cord blood. To rule out contamination, the twin experiments were replicated at different times with different library preparation protocols.

Germline trimming: 4 bases from V, 7 bases from J; junction bases outside gene matches: 5. Via the germline V gene, CDR1 is SGHRS and CDR2 YFSETQ. From its cysteine to its phenylalanine, the CDR3 spans 13 amino acids. The kept DNA is CDR3 alone, 39 bases in frame from the first base. All donors were healthy Caucasians. The twin cohort comprised three pairs of female monozygotic twins, all aged about 18 to 29 years. Positive isolation kits from Invitrogen were used to isolate CD4+ and CD8+ T cell populations. Library preparation was by 5' RACE. Sequencing used an Illumina HiSeq 2000. A universal primer binding site was added through template switching, and the final cDNA carried a unique molecular identifier so that TCR cDNA molecules could be counted accurately. Specific primers in the conserved constant-segment region were used to synthesize first-strand cDNA for the TCR alpha and beta chains. To control for contamination, each cDNA library was double barcoded with a SMART-Mk sample barcode plus Illumina barcodes. Two successive PCR steps introduced TruSeq adapter sequences along with Illumina sample barcodes. The Illumina HiSeq platform was used with custom primers to sequence TCR alpha and beta cDNA libraries. Under the source paper's analysis protocol: Raw reads were processed with MiGEC to extract unique molecular identifiers, and MiXCR was used to determine CDR3 positions. Recombination models were inferred per individual with the repgenHMM and IGoR tools using an EM algorithm. The analysis of shared clonotypes was done with the tcR package in R, with sharing normalized by the product of cloneset sizes. To study raw recombination free of thymic and clonal selection effects, out-of-frame nonproductive sequences were analyzed. TCRdb applied fastp at Q25 and MiXCR to the public reads, then kept only in-frame beta chains. Duplicate CDR3 protein sequences are folded into a single record with the most common DNA and genes. The authors' filters were not applied to this entry. The sample has some 500,000 distinct CDR3 sequences on record, more than 13% of them singletons. About 0.53% of the sample is held by the ten biggest clonotypes.

Results and caveats for the whole study, not just this receptor: Because the same donors could not be followed over many years, the conclusions relied on cross-sectional statistical analysis. Abundant cord blood beta clonotypes carried fewer insertions; young adult naive repertoires showed a weaker similar trend, while memory repertoires showed none. Out-of-frame TCR alpha sharing in monozygotic twins was systematically underestimated by recombination models, whereas sharing between unrelated individuals was in agreement with the recombination models. Zero-insertion analyses could be partly confounded by invariant T cells such as MAIT and iNKT, though diverse VJ usage argued against such confounding for most clonotypes. Compared with coincidental sharing between unrelated individuals, out-of-frame TCR alpha sequences shared between twins showed an excess of sequences with low generation probability. Excess twin sharing in beta out-of-frame sequences was weaker because fewer shared sequences lowered the signal-to-noise ratio.

The table lists this clonotype with many counts. Its antigen is still unknown. No much larger clone exists at a distance of one base, and base qualities are not known. A further study also used this sample, focusing on yellow fever vaccine responses in identical twins. The second publication reports: According to the authors, the vaccine-induced T cell response in identical twins seemed to be partly convergent and partly specific to each individual. The study precisely tracked vaccine-responding T cell clones in identical twins.

The clonotype originates from a woman aged 18-29 years in good health. The source material was CD4+ T cells sorted from blood. The receptor chain draws on TRBV5-1 and TRBJ1-5, and TRBD1 aligns with 7 junction nucleotides. The CDR3 region reads CASSAQGEQPQHF. The DNA is as follows: TGCGCCAGCAGCGCTCAGGGGGAACAGCCCCAGCATTTT.